The 9 T cell receptor beta chains listed next were all sequenced from one sample in a study of human T cells and chemical hapten exposure. TCRdb processed the RACE reads anew with MiXCR; each CDR3 protein has one entry. The data contain about 120,000 distinct CDR3 sequences, roughly 14% of them singletons. The time point: pre-sensitization, week 0. As for treatment: therapeutic diphenylcyclopropenone sensitization with weekly scalp DPC. The source was whole blood, collected in connection with sensitization to the hapten diphenylcyclopropenone (DPC). The receptors stem from a woman younger than 35 with alopecia areata. Some clones in this sample may be carry-over from other donors' samples.

This clonotype was counted a few times. The CDR3 DNA follows: TGTGCCAGCAGCTCAGGACTGAGCGGCAATCAGCCCCAGCATTTT. It encodes CASSSGLSGNQPQHF. This chain uses TRBV7-2 with TRBJ1-5; no reliable D call. CDR1 is SGHTA and CDR2 is FQGNSA in the germline V gene. The CDR3 consists of 15 residues. Trimming cost V 4 bases and J 2 bases, with 12 bases left between them.

The sample holds many counts of this clonotype. V is TRBV12-5 and J is TRBJ1-1; maybe TRBD1 (5 bases). V lost 6 bases and J lost 7, with 12 bases in between. The CDR3 is 12 amino acids. Germline V gene data show CDR1 as LGHNT and CDR2 as FRNRAP. CDR3 in amino acids: CASGEQASEAFF. The CDR3, as DNA: TGTGCTAGTGGGGAACAGGCCAGTGAAGCTTTCTTT.

This clonotype was seen ten or more times. This chain uses TRBV7-2 with TRBJ2-2, with TRBD2 identical over 7 bases. The J segment lost 4 bases and the V segment lost 5 bases, leaving 7 bases of the junction unmatched. The CDR3 runs 15 residues. In germline, CDR1 is SGHTA, CDR2 FQGNSA. CDR3 sequence: CASSGTGGSTGELFF. The CDR3 DNA reads TGTGCCAGCAGCGGGACGGGAGGAAGCACCGGGGAGCTGTTTTTT.

The J gene is TRBJ1-6, the V gene TRBV4-2; the D gene is possibly TRBD1 (5 bases). This CDR3 has 17 residues. In germline, CDR1 is LGHNA, CDR2 YNFKEQ. V was shortened by 1 base and J by 8 bases, with 18 bases between the two germline ends. The CDR3 nucleotides read TGTGCCAGCAGCCAAGGGGCGCGGGACTGGGATGATTCACCCCTCCACTTT. It yields the protein CASSQGARDWDDSPLHF.

This clonotype was counted only a few times. The rearrangement links TRBV11-2 to TRBJ1-1, with D tentatively TRBD1 (5 bases). Germline-derived CDR1 and CDR2 are SGHAT and FQNNGV. Trimming stripped 2 bases from V and 4 bases from J, with 11 bases between. This CDR3 region has 14 residues. CDR3 sequence reads: CASSLLGPGTEAFF. In nucleotides, the CDR3 is TGTGCCAGCAGCTTACTGGGGCCGGGCACTGAAGCTTTCTTT.

In its sample, this clonotype was seen a few times. The V and J genes are TRBV18 and TRBJ1-1; D is uncertain. The length of the CDR3 is 12 residues. Germline CDR1 reads KGHSH; CDR2 reads LQKENI. Between the trimmed V and J ends, which lost 6 bases and 9 bases, there was a span of 14 bases. The CDR3 spells CASSPPSGQAFF. The CDR3 coding sequence is TGTGCCAGCTCGCCCCCTTCCGGTCAAGCTTTCTTT.

The table lists this clonotype with many counts. This chain connects TRBV6-2 or TRBV6-3 to TRBJ1-2; TRBD1 matches at 9 bases. The V segment lost 6 bases and the J segment 1 base; nucleotides outside the gene matches: 12. Germline CDR1 reads MNHEY; CDR2 reads SVGEGT. The CDR3 spans 17 residues. This CDR3 reads CASRSAGQGRNNYGYTF. The CDR3 DNA reads as TGTGCCAGCAGATCCGCGGGACAGGGAAGAAATAACTATGGCTACACCTTC.

In its sample, this clonotype was seen a few times. This chain uses TRBV7-2 with TRBJ2-1, with 10 positions matching TRBD2. This CDR3 has 16 amino acids. The V gene end was trimmed by 3 bases and the J gene end by 6 bases; junction bases not matched to a gene: 8. Germline CDR1 reads SGHTA; CDR2 reads FQGNSA. The CDR3 DNA is TGTGCCAGCAGCTTCACGAGCGGGGGGGTTGCCAATGAGCAGTTCTTC. Residues: CASSFTSGGVANEQFF.

This sequence joins TRBV6-6 and TRBJ2-1, with 8 bases matching TRBD2. V dropped 2 bases and J dropped 5; count of bases not matched to a gene: 8. The CDR3 totals 16 residues. The V gene's germline CDR1 is MNHNY and CDR2 SVGAGI (reference sequence). The CDR3 nucleotides read TGTGCCAGCAGTTACGCGGCCGGGACTAGGAACAATGAGCAGTTCTTC. Its protein is CASSYAAGTRNNEQFF.